This TCR beta chain derives from a study of T cells after yellow fever vaccination. The study, taken as a whole, reports: Once the booster was given, most primary-vaccination clones reappeared, at approximately 97% for CD4 and over 85% for CD8.

The CDR3 contains 13 residues. CDR1 and CDR2 (germline): SGHVS, FQNEAQ. The V end lost 5 bases, the J end lost 5 bases, and 12 bases lay between the germline ends. This clonotype came up many times. Its matching antigen is unknown. One entry per CDR3 protein, called by TCRdb with MiXCR from the 5' RACE reads. The repertoire holds roughly 300,000 distinct CDR3 sequences, approximately 7% seen once, with around 17% in the top ten. Sequenced material: PBMCs, taken about 41 days after the first yellow fever vaccination. The V gene is TRBV7-8, the J gene TRBJ2-5, with D tentatively TRBD1 or TRBD2 (6 bases each). The TCR comes from a man younger than 35 who received the YFV17D yellow fever vaccine. CDR3 in DNA: TGTGCCAGCAGCGTGGGGGGCTGGGAGACCCAGTACTTC. Its protein is CASSVGGWETQYF.